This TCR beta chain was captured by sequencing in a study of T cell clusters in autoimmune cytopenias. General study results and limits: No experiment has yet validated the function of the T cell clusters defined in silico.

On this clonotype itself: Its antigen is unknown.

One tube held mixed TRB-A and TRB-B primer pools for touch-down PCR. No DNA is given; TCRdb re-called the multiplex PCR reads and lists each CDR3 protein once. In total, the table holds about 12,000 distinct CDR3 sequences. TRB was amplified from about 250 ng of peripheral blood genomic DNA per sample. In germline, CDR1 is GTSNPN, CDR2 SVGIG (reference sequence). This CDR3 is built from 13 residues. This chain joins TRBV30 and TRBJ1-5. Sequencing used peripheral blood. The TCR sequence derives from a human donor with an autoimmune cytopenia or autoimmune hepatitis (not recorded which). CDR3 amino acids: CAWSMESNQPQHF.